The sequence of this T cell receptor (beta chain) was determined in a study of control samples from healthy donors and cancer patients. The CDR3 has 16 amino acids. Germline V gives CDR1 KGHSH, CDR2 LQKENI. V dropped 6 bases and J dropped 3 bases, with 18 bases sitting between them. Produced via immunoSEQ multiplex PCR; TCRdb's table is partial and in-frame only. The sample has around 74,000 clones, approximately 92% seen once. The sequence was collected from a woman aged 60-75 years in good health. The chain joins TRBV18 to TRBJ2-1, with D hard to call. The sequenced material came from blood. The CDR3, as DNA: TGTGCCAGCTCCGGCAAGGGTAGTGGGGACTACAATGAGCAGTTCTTC. The encoded protein is CASSGKGSGDYNEQFF.